Listed below are T cell receptor beta chains from one sample, sequenced in a study of T-cell reconstitution after alpha-beta-depleted transplantation in children. Using its own MiXCR run on the PCR reads, TCRdb lists one record per CDR3 protein. The sample records 100,000 or so distinct CDR3 sequences, around a sixth being singletons. The sequencing used PBMCs, mostly from graft donor cells, collected 180 days after TCRalphabeta/CD19-depleted stem cell transplant. The receptors stem from a male patient between 2 and 9 years old who had a stem cell transplant for acute lymphoblastic leukemia, so the T cells may come from the graft donor. The CDR3 runs from the conserved cysteine through the conserved F or W. D genes are given only for firm matches. Expanded clones are given a class, and other clones once, few, many or no size at all.

j_call	d_call	v_call	clone_size	cdr3_nt	cdr3_aa
TRBJ2-1	.	TRBV2	.	TGTGCCAGCAGTACAGGGTGGGATGAGCAGTTCTTC	CASSTGWDEQFF
TRBJ1-2	.	TRBV9	.	TGTGCCAGCAGCCTAGGTATGGGGGACGGCTACACCTTC	CASSLGMGDGYTF
TRBJ2-3	.	TRBV29-1	many	TGCAGCGCCCTCGAGGGGGGTAACACAGATACGCAGTATTTT	CSALEGGNTDTQYF
TRBJ2-2	.	TRBV6-1	.	TGTGCCAGCAGCCCCAGTCCCGGGCACGGGGAGCTGTTTTTT	CASSPSPGHGELFF
TRBJ2-5	TRBD2	TRBV7-9	few	TGTGCCAGCAGCATTAGCGGGGGGCAGTACCAAGAGACCCAGTACTTC	CASSISGGQYQETQYF
TRBJ2-1	TRBD2	TRBV3-1	.	TGTGCCAGCAGCCAAGATCTCGGCGGCCTAGCGGAAAGTTATGAGCAGTTCTTC	CASSQDLGGLAESYEQFF
TRBJ1-3	TRBD1	TRBV24-1	.	TGTGCCACCAGTGATTTGCCGGGACAGGGTACTTCCTGTGGAAACACCATATATTTT	CATSDLPGQGTSCGNTIYF
TRBJ2-3	TRBD2	TRBV6-1	few	TGTGCCAGCAGGAGGTCGGCTAGCGGTTTGACAGATACGCAGTATTTT	CASRRSASGLTDTQYF
TRBJ1-2	.	TRBV20-1	few	TGCAGTGCTAGCGCCGCGGGGACGTCCAACTATGGCTACACCTTC	CSASAAGTSNYGYTF
TRBJ1-2	.	TRBV5-1	few	TGCGCCAGCAGTGTCCGGGATAACTATGGCTACACCTTC	CASSVRDNYGYTF
TRBJ2-2	.	TRBV28	.	TGTGCCAGCAGTCCCGGGACCCGTGGAGGGGAGCTGTTTTTT	CASSPGTRGGELFF
TRBJ2-7	TRBD1	TRBV12-3/TRBV12-4	few	TGTGCCAGCAGAAGGACAGGGGCCCCTTACGAGCAGTACTTC	CASRRTGAPYEQYF
TRBJ1-6	.	TRBV20-1	many	TGCAGTGCCCTAGTGAGGGCCACTCATTCACCCCTCCACTTT	CSALVRATHSPLHF
TRBJ2-5	.	TRBV5-1	few	TGCGCCAGCAGCTTGGGCCGCTCCCAGGAGACCCAGTACTTC	CASSLGRSQETQYF
TRBJ2-1	.	TRBV9	.	TGTGCCAGCAGCCACGAGACAGTCCCTAACAATGAGCAGTTCTTC	CASSHETVPNNEQFF
TRBJ2-3	.	TRBV7-2	few	TGTGCCAGCAGCTTAGTCCCAGGGGCGACAGATACGCAGTATTTT	CASSLVPGATDTQYF
TRBJ2-7	TRBD1	TRBV5-5	few	TGTGCCAGCAGCTCAATATGGACAGGGGAGGCGATGTACTTC	CASSSIWTGEAMYF
TRBJ2-7	TRBD2	TRBV2	.	TGTGCCAGCAGCCGCGGGGGGGCCCACGAGCAGTACTTC	CASSRGGAHEQYF
TRBJ2-1	TRBD2	TRBV7-2	few	TGTGCCAGCAGCTCTGCTAGCGGGGGGCCCATTCGTAATGAGCAGTTCTTC	CASSSASGGPIRNEQFF
TRBJ2-3	.	TRBV20-1	.	TGCAGTGCTAGGGAACGGGGGGCCCCAGATACGCAGTATTTT	CSARERGAPDTQYF
TRBJ2-2	.	TRBV7-6	many	TGTGCCAGCAGCTTAGGTGCCTCGAACACCGGGGAGCTGTTTTTT	CASSLGASNTGELFF
TRBJ1-1	.	TRBV5-1	few	TGCGCCAGCAGCCCGTCTGCGGGGATCGACACTGAAGCTTTCTTT	CASSPSAGIDTEAFF